One TCR beta chain is described in this entry. Deletions cut 2 bases from V and 3 bases from J, with 7 bases between. The germline V gene has CDR1 MNHNY and CDR2 SVGAGI (reference sequence). The CDR3 contains 13 residues. This entry comes from a study of shared clonotypes between healthy human individuals. Study in general: CD4 naive cells filled three plates per donor, CD4 memory three, CD8 naive two and CD8 memory one.

Assay: immunoSEQ multiplex PCR; the TCRdb copy retains only in-frame clones and omits some. Among roughly 2.1 million clones listed, more than 85% were seen once. Naive CD8 populations comprised CD45RO-negative cells positively selected for CCR7, excluding terminally differentiated effector memory CD45RA+ cells. The V and J genes are TRBV6-6 and TRBJ2-5; D is ambiguous. The source is a man between 18 and 35 years old in good health. Some clones in this sample may be carry-over from other donors' samples. The specimen was naive CD8+ T cells from PBMCs. For the CDR3, the DNA is TGTGCCAGCAGTTACGATCCTGAAGAGACCCAGTACTTC. This translates into CASSYDPEETQYF.